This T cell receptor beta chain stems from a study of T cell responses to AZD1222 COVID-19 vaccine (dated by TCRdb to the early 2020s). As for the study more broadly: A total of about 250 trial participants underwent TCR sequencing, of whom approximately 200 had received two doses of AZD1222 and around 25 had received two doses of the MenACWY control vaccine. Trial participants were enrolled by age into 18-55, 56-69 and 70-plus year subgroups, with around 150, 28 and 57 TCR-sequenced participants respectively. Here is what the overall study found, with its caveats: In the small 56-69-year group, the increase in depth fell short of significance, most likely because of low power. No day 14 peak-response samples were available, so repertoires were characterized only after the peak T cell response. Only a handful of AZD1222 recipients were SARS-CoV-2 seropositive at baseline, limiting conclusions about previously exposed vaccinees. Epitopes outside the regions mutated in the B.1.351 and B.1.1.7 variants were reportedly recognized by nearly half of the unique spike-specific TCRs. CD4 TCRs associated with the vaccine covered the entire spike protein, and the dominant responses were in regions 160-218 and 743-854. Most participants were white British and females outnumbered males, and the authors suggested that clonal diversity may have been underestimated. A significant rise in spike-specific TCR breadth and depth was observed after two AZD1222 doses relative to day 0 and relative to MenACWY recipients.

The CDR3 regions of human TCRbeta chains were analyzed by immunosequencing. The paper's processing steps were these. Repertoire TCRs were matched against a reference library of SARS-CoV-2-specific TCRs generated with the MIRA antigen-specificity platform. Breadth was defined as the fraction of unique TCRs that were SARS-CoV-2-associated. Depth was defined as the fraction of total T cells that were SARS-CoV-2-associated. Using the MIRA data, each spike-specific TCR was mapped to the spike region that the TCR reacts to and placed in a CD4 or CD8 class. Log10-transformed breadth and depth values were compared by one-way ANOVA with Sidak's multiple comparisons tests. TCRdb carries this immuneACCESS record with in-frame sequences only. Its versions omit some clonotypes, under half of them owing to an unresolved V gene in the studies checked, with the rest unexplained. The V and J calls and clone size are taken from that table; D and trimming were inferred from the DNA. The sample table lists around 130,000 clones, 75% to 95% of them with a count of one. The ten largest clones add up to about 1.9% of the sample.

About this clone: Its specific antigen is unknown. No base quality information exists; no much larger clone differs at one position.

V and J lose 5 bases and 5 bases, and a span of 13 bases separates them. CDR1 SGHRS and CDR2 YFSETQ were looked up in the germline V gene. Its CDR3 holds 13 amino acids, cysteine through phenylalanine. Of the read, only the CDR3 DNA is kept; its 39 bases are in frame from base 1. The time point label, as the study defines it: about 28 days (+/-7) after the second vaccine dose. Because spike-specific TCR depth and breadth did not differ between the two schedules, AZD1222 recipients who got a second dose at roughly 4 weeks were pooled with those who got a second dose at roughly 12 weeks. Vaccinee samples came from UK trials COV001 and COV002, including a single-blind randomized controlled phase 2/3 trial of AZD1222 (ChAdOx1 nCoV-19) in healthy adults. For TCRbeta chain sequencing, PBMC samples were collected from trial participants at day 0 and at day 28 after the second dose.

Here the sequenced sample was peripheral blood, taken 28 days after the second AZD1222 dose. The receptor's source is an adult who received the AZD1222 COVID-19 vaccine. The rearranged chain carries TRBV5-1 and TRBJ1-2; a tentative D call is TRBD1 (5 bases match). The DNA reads TGCGCCAGCAGTCCAGGGTCTGGTTATGGCTACACCTTC. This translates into CASSPGSGYGYTF.